The rows below give T cell receptor beta chains drawn from one sample of a study of regulatory T cells in long-lasting Graves disease. A single record per CDR3 protein comes from TCRdb applying MiXCR to the multiplex PCR reads. In the table there are about 330,000 distinct CDR3 sequences, around 15% of which are singletons. The sample was also linked to a second study, of T cells in Graves' hyperthyroidism and ophthalmopathy.

The specimen comprised peripheral blood mononuclear cells (PBMCs), sampled at new diagnosis, from a patient treated with antithyroid drugs. These receptor sequences come from a young woman with Graves disease. Both conserved end residues are part of each CDR3. D genes are given only for firm matches. Expanded clones get a size class; other rows say once, few or many, or leave the size out.

j_call,clone_size,d_call,v_call,cdr3_nt,cdr3_aa
TRBJ1-2,many,.,TRBV11-2,TGTGCCAGCAGCTTAGGAGTGGACAGCTACTATGGCTACACCTTC,CASSLGVDSYYGYTF
TRBJ1-2,many,.,TRBV11-2,TGTGCCAGCAGCTTAGGCCCGGTGGGCCCTGGCTACACCTTC,CASSLGPVGPGYTF
TRBJ2-2,many,.,TRBV2,TGTGCCAGCAAGGCAGCGGTGAACACCGGGGAGCTGTTTTTT,CASKAAVNTGELFF
TRBJ1-1,many,.,TRBV2,TGTGCCAGCAGTGATTACCCCACAGGGAGCGCTGAAGCTTTCTTT,CASSDYPTGSAEAFF
TRBJ2-7,many,TRBD1,TRBV7-9,TGTGCCAGCAGCCCTCGACAGGGGGCAATCTACGAGCAGTACTTC,CASSPRQGAIYEQYF
TRBJ2-5,many,TRBD1,TRBV2,TGTGCCCTAACCGACAGGGGAAGAGAGACCCAGTACTTC,CALTDRGRETQYF
TRBJ2-3,many,.,TRBV13,TGTGCCACCCTCCGCTGGGAAGATACGCAGTATTTT,CATLRWEDTQYF
TRBJ2-1,many,TRBD1,TRBV29-1,TGCAGCGTTGTAGGACAGGGCGTTCTAAATGAGCAGTTCTTC,CSVVGQGVLNEQFF
TRBJ2-7,many,.,TRBV18,TGTGCCAGCTCACCACTAGCTTCGTACGAGCAGTACTTC,CASSPLASYEQYF
TRBJ1-5,.,.,TRBV18,TGTGCCAGCTCACCACCAGACGGCCTTAGCAATCAGCCCCAGCATTTT,CASSPPDGLSNQPQHF
TRBJ1-1,many,.,TRBV28,TGTGCCAGCAGTTTTGTCGACTTACCGAACACTGAAGCTTTCTTT,CASSFVDLPNTEAFF
TRBJ2-7,many,.,TRBV5-1,TGCGCCAGCAGCTTGGCCCCGGGCGTCAGCGGCGAGCAGTACTTC,CASSLAPGVSGEQYF
TRBJ1-1,many,.,TRBV3-1,TGTGCCAGCAGCGCTCGCGCGGGGGGCAGTGAAGCTTTCTTT,CASSARAGGSEAFF
TRBJ2-1,many,.,TRBV2,TGTGCCAGCAGTGAAGAACTTAACAATGAGCAGTTCTTC,CASSEELNNEQFF
TRBJ1-1,few,.,TRBV28,TGTGCCAGCAGTTTCCTAGTAATGAACACTGAAGCTTTCTTT,CASSFLVMNTEAFF
TRBJ1-1,many,.,TRBV12-3/TRBV12-4,TGTGCCAGCAGTTTAATCCTAGGTGCTCCGGAAGCTTTCTTT,CASSLILGAPEAFF
TRBJ1-2,many,.,TRBV7-2,TGTGCCAGCAGCTTAATGACAGGATCGGGGTATGGCTACACCTTC,CASSLMTGSGYGYTF
TRBJ1-1,many,.,TRBV20-1,TGCAGTGCTAGCCCCTTGACAGGAAATTCGAACACTGAAGCTTTCTTT,CSASPLTGNSNTEAFF
TRBJ1-1,.,.,TRBV19,TGTGCCAGTAGTATATCGACAGTTGTACCCACTGAAGCTTTCTTT,CASSISTVVPTEAFF
TRBJ2-5,.,TRBD2,TRBV6-1,TGTGCCAGCAGTCTTAGCGGGGGAACCCAAGAGACCCAGTACTTC,CASSLSGGTQETQYF
TRBJ2-3,many,.,TRBV7-8,TGTGCCAGCAGCCCCCGTCATGATACGCAGTATTTT,CASSPRHDTQYF
TRBJ2-5,many,.,TRBV7-9,TGTGCCAGCAGCGGCGTGGGCGGGTGGGAGACCCAGTACTTC,CASSGVGGWETQYF
TRBJ2-7,many,TRBD1,TRBV13,TGTGCCAGCAGCCAAGACAGGGTCCACGAGCAGTACTTC,CASSQDRVHEQYF
TRBJ1-1,many,.,TRBV14,TGTGCCAGCAGCCGACGTGGGGTGAACACTGAAGCTTTCTTT,CASSRRGVNTEAFF
TRBJ1-1,.,.,TRBV3-1,TGTGCCAGCAGCCAAATGGGGCGGGGGGTGAACACTGAAGCTTTCTTT,CASSQMGRGVNTEAFF
TRBJ1-1,many,TRBD1,TRBV6-1,TGTGCCAGCAATAGGGGGCGCGGGGTAGTCTCTGAAGCTTTCTTT,CASNRGRGVVSEAFF
TRBJ2-1,.,.,TRBV29-1,TGCAGCGTTGATCACCCCCCCGAACACAATGAGCAGTTCTTC,CSVDHPPEHNEQFF
TRBJ1-2,.,.,TRBV24-1,TGTGCCACCAGTGATCTTGAGGGCTACACCTTC,CATSDLEGYTF
TRBJ2-1,.,.,TRBV12-3/TRBV12-4,TGTGCCAGCAGTTTGGTGGGGTCCCATGAGCAGTTCTTC,CASSLVGSHEQFF
TRBJ1-2,.,.,TRBV12-3/TRBV12-4,TGTGCCAGCAGTTCCAGTTCAAACTATGGCTACACCTTC,CASSSSSNYGYTF
TRBJ2-1,.,.,TRBV5-8,TGTGCCAGCAGCTTGGTGAGGGTTAGCTCCTACAATGAGCAGTTCTTC,CASSLVRVSSYNEQFF
TRBJ1-1,.,TRBD1,TRBV19,TGTGCCAGTAGCAGGGACAGGGACCAGTCTGAAGCTTTCTTT,CASSRDRDQSEAFF
TRBJ2-3,many,.,TRBV9,TGTGCCAGCAGCGTGGAAGATAGCACAGATACGCAGTATTTT,CASSVEDSTDTQYF
TRBJ2-7,many,.,TRBV11-2,TGTGCCAGCAGCTTAGATCCGTCCTCCTACGAGCAGTACTTC,CASSLDPSSYEQYF
TRBJ1-2,many,.,TRBV20-1,TGCAGTGCTAGGGACAGTTCAAAACTAGCTAACTATGGCTACACCTTC,CSARDSSKLANYGYTF
TRBJ1-5,many,.,TRBV6-1,TGTGCCAGCTCAGGACAGAGCAATCAGCCCCAGCATTTT,CASSGQSNQPQHF
TRBJ2-1,many,.,TRBV5-1,TGCGCCAGCAGCTTGTCGGGTCGAGCGACTGAGCAGTTCTTC,CASSLSGRATEQFF
TRBJ1-2,many,.,TRBV2,TGTGCCAGACAGGGAACTAACTATGGCTACACCTTC,CARQGTNYGYTF
TRBJ2-1,many,TRBD2,TRBV2,TGTGCCAGCAGTTTGACTAGCGGGGACAATGAGCAGTTCTTC,CASSLTSGDNEQFF
TRBJ2-5,many,TRBD1,TRBV5-1,TGCGCCAGCAGCGCGGGACAGGGGGTTTTTGAGACCCAGTACTTC,CASSAGQGVFETQYF
TRBJ2-3,many,TRBD2,TRBV29-1,TGCAGCGTTAGCGGGGGATCAGATACGCAGTATTTT,CSVSGGSDTQYF
TRBJ2-3,few,.,TRBV6-1,TGTGCCAGCAGAAGACTACTTGCGAGGGCAGATACGCAGTATTTT,CASRRLLARADTQYF
TRBJ2-1,few,TRBD2,TRBV7-3,TGTGCCAGCAGTCTAAGCGGGGCTGCCTACAATGAGCAGTTCTTC,CASSLSGAAYNEQFF
TRBJ2-1,.,.,TRBV20-1,TGCAGTGCTCCCTCCGCGTCGCCGAGCTCCTACAATGAGCAGTTCTTC,CSAPSASPSSYNEQFF
TRBJ2-7,many,.,TRBV2,TGTGCCAGCAGTGAAAATACTGGCGAGCAGTACTTC,CASSENTGEQYF